These T cell receptor beta chains were read from a single sample in a study of spatial heterogeneity in lung cancer. TCRdb itself ran the 5' RACE reads through MiXCR, one entry per CDR3 protein. Of about 13,000 distinct CDR3 sequences listed, around 5.8% were seen once; the top ten hold roughly 11%. Sample: lung tumor tissue, taken at surgery. The receptor source for this set is a female donor with early-stage non-small cell lung cancer. Both conserved end residues are part of each CDR3. D genes are given only for firm matches. Some rows have no size entry. The others give once, few or many, or a class for an expanded clone.

len: 15; j_gene: TRBJ1-2; abundance: many; d_gene: .; v_gene: TRBV6-5; CDR3aa: CASSSFGHGYYGYTF; CDR3nt: TGTGCCAGCAGTTCCTTCGGACACGGTTACTATGGCTACACCTTC
len: 17; j_gene: TRBJ2-2; abundance: many; d_gene: TRBD2; v_gene: TRBV6-6; CDR3aa: CATHPPPGGRYTGELFF; CDR3nt: TGTGCCACACACCCGCCCCCGGGGGGGCGGTACACCGGGGAGCTGTTTTTT
len: 12; j_gene: TRBJ1-5; abundance: medium-sized; d_gene: .; v_gene: TRBV25-1; CDR3aa: CASSRGDQPQHF; CDR3nt: TGTGCCAGCTCTCGAGGGGATCAGCCCCAGCATTTT
len: 17; j_gene: TRBJ2-5; abundance: many; d_gene: .; v_gene: TRBV21-1; CDR3aa: CASRWTGHSGYQETQYF; CDR3nt: TGTGCCAGCAGGTGGACGGGCCACAGTGGATACCAAGAGACCCAGTACTTC
len: 17; j_gene: TRBJ2-2; abundance: .; d_gene: .; v_gene: TRBV7-2; CDR3aa: CASSPAGWAGATGELFF; CDR3nt: TGTGCCAGCAGCCCAGCCGGTTGGGCGGGGGCCACCGGGGAGCTGTTTTTT
len: 18; j_gene: TRBJ2-3; abundance: many; d_gene: TRBD2; v_gene: TRBV12-3/TRBV12-4; CDR3aa: CASSVSSGGFYGTDTQYF; CDR3nt: TGTGCCAGCAGTGTTTCGTCCGGGGGGTTCTATGGCACAGATACGCAGTATTTT
len: 14; j_gene: TRBJ2-7; abundance: many; d_gene: .; v_gene: TRBV12-5; CDR3aa: CASGLRAGPYEQYF; CDR3nt: TGTGCTAGTGGTTTGCGGGCAGGTCCCTACGAGCAGTACTTC
len: 14; j_gene: TRBJ2-3; abundance: medium-sized; d_gene: .; v_gene: TRBV15; CDR3aa: CATSKPNSADTQYF; CDR3nt: TGTGCCACCAGCAAACCCAACAGTGCAGATACGCAGTATTTT
len: 15; j_gene: TRBJ1-3; abundance: medium-sized; d_gene: .; v_gene: TRBV7-9; CDR3aa: CASSSLRSSGNTIYF; CDR3nt: TGTGCCAGCAGCTCTTTACGATCCTCTGGAAACACCATATATTTT
len: 15; j_gene: TRBJ2-1; abundance: many; d_gene: .; v_gene: TRBV4-3; CDR3aa: CASSQGRGSYNEQFF; CDR3nt: TGCGCCAGCAGCCAAGGACGGGGGTCCTACAATGAGCAGTTCTTC
len: 11; j_gene: TRBJ1-2; abundance: many; d_gene: .; v_gene: TRBV2; CDR3aa: CASTGWGGYTF; CDR3nt: TGTGCCAGCACAGGCTGGGGCGGCTACACCTTC
len: 15; j_gene: TRBJ2-3; abundance: many; d_gene: .; v_gene: TRBV6-1; CDR3aa: CASSTRDGITDTQYF; CDR3nt: TGTGCCAGCAGTACCCGGGACGGAATCACAGATACGCAGTATTTT
len: 15; j_gene: TRBJ2-3; abundance: many; d_gene: TRBD2; v_gene: TRBV6-1; CDR3aa: CASIRGGGPTDTQYF; CDR3nt: TGTGCCAGCATTCGGGGCGGGGGGCCCACAGATACGCAGTATTTT
len: 14; j_gene: TRBJ1-6; abundance: many; d_gene: .; v_gene: TRBV11-2; CDR3aa: CASSLGSYNSPLHF; CDR3nt: TGTGCCAGCAGCTTGGGCTCCTATAATTCACCCCTCCACTTT
len: 15; j_gene: TRBJ2-7; abundance: .; d_gene: TRBD2; v_gene: TRBV9; CDR3aa: CASSPSRGLPSEQYF; CDR3nt: TGTGCCAGCTCCCCGTCCCGGGGACTACCTTCCGAGCAGTACTTC
len: 15; j_gene: TRBJ1-2; abundance: many; d_gene: .; v_gene: TRBV20-1; CDR3aa: CSAGRAGQGNYGYTF; CDR3nt: TGCAGTGCTGGAAGAGCGGGGCAAGGCAACTATGGCTACACCTTC
len: 14; j_gene: TRBJ2-1; abundance: medium-sized; d_gene: .; v_gene: TRBV5-1; CDR3aa: CASSLRPAQNEQFF; CDR3nt: TGCGCCAGCAGCCTACGCCCCGCGCAGAATGAGCAGTTCTTC
len: 15; j_gene: TRBJ2-5; abundance: many; d_gene: .; v_gene: TRBV6-6; CDR3aa: CASSYLPRSRETQYF; CDR3nt: TGTGCCAGCAGTTACCTCCCTCGATCTCGGGAGACCCAGTACTTC